These T cell receptor beta chains were read from a single sample in a study of cytotoxic CD8 clonotypes in ibrutinib-treated CLL. The protocol was immunoSEQ multiplex PCR, while the TCRdb copy is restricted to in-frame clones and leaves out a portion. The data show 200,000 or so clones, with roughly three quarters seen just once and about an eighth held by the top ten. Sequenced material: PBMCs, taken after 12 months of ibrutinib treatment. Source of these receptors: a human donor with chronic lymphocytic leukemia. The CDR3 runs from the conserved cysteine through the conserved F or W. Each record gives: clone size, D gene, J gene, V gene, CDR3 protein, CDR3 DNA. A D gene is named only where the DNA matches it firmly. Not every row has a clone size; where given, it reads once, few, many or a size class.

few | NA | TRBJ2-7 | TRBV27 | CASRLTAYEQYF | TGTGCCAGCAGGTTGACTGCCTACGAGCAGTACTTC
once | NA | TRBJ2-7 | TRBV4-1 | CASSQDSGSYEQYF | TGCGCCAGCAGCCAAGACTCCGGCTCCTACGAGCAGTACTTC
NA | TRBD2 | TRBJ2-1 | TRBV27 | CASSPYVVSGSNEQFF | TGTGCCAGCAGTCCGTACGTTGTTAGCGGGAGCAATGAGCAGTTCTTC
NA | NA | TRBJ2-5 | TRBV15 | CATSSPGMGVRVETQYF | TGTGCCACCAGCAGCCCAGGGATGGGGGTCAGGGTAGAGACCCAGTACTTC
NA | TRBD2 | TRBJ2-7 | TRBV7-6 | CASSSGGDSYEQYF | TGTGCCAGCAGCTCCGGGGGGGACTCCTACGAGCAGTACTTC
NA | TRBD1 | TRBJ1-5 | TRBV28 | CASSLSTGKSNQPQHF | TGTGCCAGCAGTTTATCGACAGGGAAAAGCAATCAGCCCCAGCATTTT
NA | TRBD2 | TRBJ2-3 | TRBV7-9 | CASSKRGPGDTQYF | TGTGCCAGCAGCAAGCGGGGCCCGGGAGATACGCAGTATTTT
few | NA | TRBJ2-5 | TRBV5-1 | CASSSDGPETQYF | TGCGCCAGCAGCTCCGATGGGCCAGAGACCCAGTACTTC
NA | NA | TRBJ1-2 | TRBV7-9 | CASSLRPEGGYTF | TGTGCCAGCAGCTTACGCCCCGAAGGGGGCTACACCTTC
few | NA | TRBJ1-3 | TRBV6-4 | CASSDREESEFGNTIYF | TGTGCCAGCAGTGACCGGGAAGAATCTGAGTTTGGAAACACCATATATTTT
once | NA | TRBJ2-3 | TRBV7-8 | CASSLQQLGNTQYF | TGTGCCAGCAGCTTACAGCAATTGGGTAATACGCAGTATTTT
NA | TRBD2 | TRBJ2-3 | TRBV18 | CASSELAGGHTDTQYF | TGTGCCAGCTCAGAACTAGCGGGGGGACACACAGATACGCAGTATTTT
few | TRBD1 | TRBJ1-4 | TRBV15 | CATSPDRVRANEKLFF | TGTGCCACCAGCCCGGACAGGGTCAGGGCTAATGAAAAACTGTTTTTT
NA | NA | TRBJ2-7 | TRBV28 | CASSLAGYEQYF | TGTGCCAGCAGTTTAGCAGGCTACGAGCAGTACTTC
NA | NA | TRBJ2-1 | TRBV9 | CASSVLTLHDEQFF | TGTGCCAGCAGCGTCCTAACTCTTCACGATGAGCAGTTCTTC
NA | NA | TRBJ1-2 | TRBV5-1 | CASSQWSQAGTVYGGYTF | TGCGCCAGCAGCCAGTGGTCGCAGGCTGGTACCGTATACGGTGGCTACACCTTC
NA | NA | TRBJ2-3 | TRBV9 | CASSVARDTRTDTQYF | TGTGCCAGCAGCGTAGCTAGGGACACTAGAACAGATACGCAGTATTTT
NA | NA | TRBJ2-5 | TRBV5-1 | CASSLGALEGETQYF | TGCGCCAGCAGCTTGGGTGCCCTGGAGGGAGAGACCCAGTACTTC
NA | NA | TRBJ1-2 | TRBV7-9 | CASTRVQANYGYTF | TGTGCCAGCACTCGAGTGCAAGCTAACTATGGCTACACCTTC
NA | NA | TRBJ1-2 | TRBV5-1 | CASSLVGRSGYTF | TGCGCCAGCAGCTTGGTCGGGCGGAGTGGCTACACCTTC
NA | NA | TRBJ2-3 | TRBV2 | CATGSVGTDTQYF | TGTGCCACCGGCAGTGTGGGCACAGATACGCAGTATTTT
NA | NA | TRBJ2-3 | TRBV19 | CASRGRSTDTQYF | TGTGCCAGTAGAGGCAGAAGCACAGATACGCAGTATTTT
NA | TRBD2 | TRBJ2-7 | TRBV27 | CASRKLPGTTENYEQYF | TGTGCCAGCAGAAAACTACCGGGGACTACCGAGAACTACGAGCAGTACTTC
NA | NA | TRBJ2-7 | TRBV27 | CASGGRMAYEQYF | TGTGCCAGTGGGGGACGGATGGCCTACGAGCAGTACTTC
NA | TRBD2 | TRBJ2-1 | TRBV27 | CASSWRSGRYNEQFF | TGTGCCAGCAGTTGGAGAAGCGGGAGGTACAATGAGCAGTTCTTC
NA | NA | TRBJ1-1 | TRBV11-2 | CASSLVGTNLATEAFF | TGTGCCAGCAGCTTAGTGGGGACCAACCTCGCGACTGAAGCTTTCTTT
NA | NA | TRBJ2-2 | TRBV10-3 | CATRVADDTGELFF | TGTGCCACCAGGGTCGCAGATGACACCGGGGAGCTGTTTTTT
NA | TRBD1 | TRBJ1-2 | TRBV25-1 | CASSRTGVANYGYTF | TGTGCCAGCAGTAGGACAGGGGTCGCCAACTATGGCTACACCTTC
NA | NA | TRBJ1-1 | TRBV19 | CASSMLPGRGNTEAFF | TGTGCCAGTAGTATGCTTCCAGGGCGGGGGAACACTGAAGCTTTCTTT
NA | NA | TRBJ1-2 | TRBV18 | CASSPPGGGLGYTF | TGTGCCAGCTCACCCCCGGGTGGGGGGCTCGGCTACACCTTC
NA | NA | TRBJ2-7 | TRBV7-9 | CASSLTYGPNQYF | TGTGCCAGCAGCTTAACGTACGGGCCTAACCAGTACTTC
NA | TRBD1 | TRBJ1-6 | TRBV7-8 | CASSFRGQGDSPLHF | TGTGCCAGCAGCTTTAGGGGACAGGGAGATTCACCCCTCCACTTT
NA | NA | TRBJ2-7 | TRBV28 | CASSLVWQGGSYEQYF | TGTGCCAGCAGTTTGGTCTGGCAGGGGGGCTCCTACGAGCAGTACTTC
NA | NA | TRBJ2-1 | TRBV27 | CASSLSSYNEQFF | TGTGCCAGCAGCCTCAGCTCCTACAATGAGCAGTTCTTC
NA | TRBD2 | TRBJ2-1 | TRBV11-3 | CASSLSGSRDEQFF | TGTGCCAGCAGCCTTAGCGGGAGTAGGGATGAGCAGTTCTTC
NA | NA | TRBJ1-1 | TRBV5-4 | CASSRKDTEAFF | TGTGCCAGCAGCAGGAAGGACACTGAAGCTTTCTTT
NA | NA | TRBJ2-7 | TRBV28 | CASSLWGSGNSYEQYF | TGTGCCAGCAGTTTATGGGGGTCGGGAAACTCCTACGAGCAGTACTTC
few | NA | TRBJ2-5 | TRBV2 | CASSLVTQGKTQYF | TGTGCCAGCAGTCTCGTAACCCAGGGGAAGACCCAGTACTTC
NA | NA | TRBJ2-1 | TRBV2 | CASSAEGITFYNEQFF | TGTGCCAGCAGTGCCGAAGGGATTACCTTCTACAATGAGCAGTTCTTC
once | NA | TRBJ1-2 | TRBV14 | CASSTSWISGYTF | TGTGCCAGCAGCACCAGCTGGATAAGCGGCTACACCTTC
NA | NA | TRBJ2-1 | TRBV4-1 | CASSQEWVVYNEQFF | TGCGCCAGCAGCCAGGAGTGGGTGGTGTACAATGAGCAGTTCTTC
NA | NA | TRBJ1-3 | TRBV18 | CASSPLDSSGNTIYF | TGTGCCAGCTCACCATTAGACAGCTCTGGAAACACCATATATTTT
NA | NA | TRBJ2-5 | TRBV2 | CASMILEGGETQYF | TGTGCCAGCATGATACTAGAGGGGGGAGAGACCCAGTACTTC
NA | NA | TRBJ2-1 | TRBV5-4 | CASSLERGRGHNEQFF | TGTGCCAGCAGCTTGGAGCGGGGCAGGGGCCACAATGAGCAGTTCTTC
NA | TRBD2 | TRBJ2-2 | TRBV19 | CASSILAGGSGELFF | TGTGCCAGTAGTATATTAGCGGGAGGATCCGGGGAGCTGTTTTTT
NA | NA | TRBJ1-1 | TRBV10-1 | CASSKQGSMNTEAFF | TGCGCCAGCAGTAAACAGGGCTCCATGAACACTGAAGCTTTCTTT
NA | NA | TRBJ2-3 | TRBV7-7 | CASSFRPSDTQYF | TGTGCTAGCAGCTTTCGCCCCTCAGATACGCAGTATTTT
NA | NA | TRBJ2-1 | TRBV27 | CASRTTGGHRFF | TGTGCCAGCCGCACTACCGGGGGACACCGGTTCTTC
few | NA | TRBJ2-7 | TRBV10-3 | CAISESGYEQYF | TGTGCCATCAGCGAGAGCGGCTACGAGCAGTACTTC
NA | NA | TRBJ2-3 | TRBV7-9 | CASSFTYSDSDTDTQYF | TGTGCCAGCAGCTTTACATACTCCGATAGCGACACAGATACGCAGTATTTT
NA | TRBD1 | TRBJ1-2 | TRBV5-6 | CASRPGTGGAGAYGYTF | TGTGCCAGCAGGCCCGGGACAGGGGGCGCGGGTGCCTATGGCTACACCTTC
NA | NA | TRBJ1-5 | TRBV11-2 | CASSLGPRGIQPQHF | TGTGCCAGCAGCTTAGGCCCGCGGGGGATTCAGCCCCAGCATTTT
NA | NA | TRBJ2-1 | TRBV5-4 | CASSLWVAGYNEQFF | TGTGCCAGCAGCTTGTGGGTTGCGGGGTACAATGAGCAGTTCTTC
NA | TRBD1 | TRBJ1-4 | TRBV27 | CASNRRGTAEKLFF | TGTGCCAGCAATCGACGGGGGACAGCTGAAAAACTGTTTTTT